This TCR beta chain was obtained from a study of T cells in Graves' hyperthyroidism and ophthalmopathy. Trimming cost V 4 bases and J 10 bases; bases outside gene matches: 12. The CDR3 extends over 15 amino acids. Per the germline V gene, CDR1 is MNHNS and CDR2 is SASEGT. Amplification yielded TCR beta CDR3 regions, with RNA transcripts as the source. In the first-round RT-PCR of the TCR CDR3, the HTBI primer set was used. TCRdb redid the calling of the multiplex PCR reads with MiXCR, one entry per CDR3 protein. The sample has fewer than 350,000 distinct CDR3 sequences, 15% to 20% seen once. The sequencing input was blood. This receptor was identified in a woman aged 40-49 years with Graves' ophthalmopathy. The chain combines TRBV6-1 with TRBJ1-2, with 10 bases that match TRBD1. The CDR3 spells CASSASETGGRDYTF. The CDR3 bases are TGTGCCAGCAGTGCCAGTGAGACAGGGGGCAGGGACTACACCTTC.